The clone carrying this T cell receptor beta chain was seen only a few times. This sample is part of a study of regulatory T cells in long-lasting Graves disease. Construction of the TCR beta libraries employed iRepertoire HTBI primers in conjunction with Arm-PCR of CDR3 regions. TCRdb reprocessed the multiplex PCR reads via MiXCR and lists one record per CDR3 protein. The sample has under 800,000 distinct CDR3 sequences, roughly 16% seen once. Time point defined: newly diagnosed GD, antithyroid drugs for less than 3 months. RNA from PBMCs was the source of the TCR library. Trimming at V came to 4 bases and at J to 6 bases, leaving 8 bases not matched to a gene. The CDR3 is 15 amino acids. CDR1 is LGHDT and CDR2 is YNNKEL in the germline V gene (reference sequence). The sample was also reused in another study, on T cells in Graves' hyperthyroidism and ophthalmopathy. That source notes: Separation of ophthalmopathy from stable hyperthyroidism was achieved by a 13 V-J model.

This material consisted of peripheral blood mononuclear cells (PBMCs), taken at new diagnosis, from a patient treated with antithyroid drugs. This chain joins TRBV3-1 and TRBJ2-7; 11 positions match TRBD2. The TCR comes from a woman aged 25-40 years with Graves disease. Written as DNA, the CDR3 is TGTGCCAGCAGCCGGTCTGGGACTAGCGGTTCCGAGCAGTACTTC. Its translation is CASSRSGTSGSEQYF.